What follows are 21 T cell receptor beta chains derived from one specimen sequenced in a study of long-term antiretroviral therapy in people with HIV (dated 2022 in TCRdb). The immunoSEQ hsTCRB v3.0 assay was used at survey level resolution for TRB variable region sequencing. What TCRdb holds here is the immuneACCESS table cut down to in-frame rearrangements. Part of the clones is not present; checked against another copy, under half of the missing clones reflect an unresolved V gene, and the others are unexplained. Within this sample are approximately 32,000 clones, with about four fifths of them counted one time only. The ten largest clones capture over 7% of the sample. The specimen comprised unsorted PBMCs, sampled 0.4 years before starting antiretroviral therapy. The receptors were sampled from a man between 18 and 29 years old with HIV.

The table lists this clone with a few counts. The chain recombines TRBV11-2 with TRBJ2-1; D is uncertain. The germline V gene has CDR1 SGHAT and CDR2 FQNNGV. V lost 0 bases and J 6 bases, leaving 6 bases between the germline ends. CDR3 size: 13 residues. The DNA of the CDR3 is TGTGCCAGCAGCTTAGACTTGCCCAATGAGCAGTTCTTC. This codes for CASSLDLPNEQFF.

CDR3: CASSQDWGQGEQYF. CDR3 coding DNA: TGTGCCAGCAGCCAAGATTGGGGGCAAGGAGAGCAGTACTTC. The chain has TRBV4-2 and TRBJ2-7; D perhaps matches TRBD1 (6 bases). The germline V and J ends were trimmed by 0 bases and 7 bases, with 13 bases remaining between them. This CDR3 region has 14 residues. Germline V CDR1 and CDR2: LGHNA, YNFKEQ.

The chain couples TRBV5-1 to TRBJ2-7, with D unresolved. Germline CDR1 reads SGHRS; CDR2 reads YFSETQ. This CDR3 comprises 15 residues. Trimming shortened V by 3 bases and J by 0 bases, and 13 bases separated the two germline ends. CDR3 DNA sequence: TGCGCCAGCAGCTCCGAGTGGCCCGACTCCTACGAGCAGTACTTC. Protein product: CASSSEWPDSYEQYF.

J is TRBJ1-4 and V is TRBV4-1, with TRBD1 matching 7 bases. Germline CDR1 MGHRA, CDR2 YSYEKL. The CDR3 is 20 residues long. V gave up 2 bases and J gave up 0 bases; unmatched junction bases: 15. CDR3 coding DNA: TGCGCCAGCAGCCAACGACACACTTGGGACAGCTATCCAACTAATGAAAAACTGTTTTTT. Protein product: CASSQRHTWDSYPTNEKLFF.

The V call is TRBV15, the J call TRBJ1-3; possibly TRBD1 for D (5 bases). The CDR3 length is 16 residues. The V end lost 0 bases, the J end lost 3 bases, and 12 bases lay between the germline ends. Germline lookup yields CDR1 LNHNV and CDR2 YYDKDF (reference sequence). CDR3 DNA: TGTGCCACCAGCAGAGAGGGACGCTTGGATGGAAACACCATATATTTT. Residues: CATSREGRLDGNTIYF. The variable domain in full, with the rest retrieved from reference TRBV15 and TRBJ1-3, is DAMVIQNPRYQVTQFGKPVTLSCSQTLNHNVMYWYQQKSSQAPKLLFHYYDKDFNNEADTPDNFQSRRPNTSFCFLDIRSPGLGDTAMYLCATSREGRLDGNTIYFGEGSWLTVV.

There are a few counts of this clone. The genes are TRBV30 and TRBJ2-1; TRBD1 matches at 12 bases. The germline V gene encodes CDR1 GTSNPN and CDR2 SVGIG (reference sequence). V was pared by 5 bases and J by 8 bases, with 7 bases of the junction left unmatched. There are 14 residues in the CDR3. The CDR3 DNA sequence: TGTGCCTGGGGGGGGACAGGGGGCTGGGATGAGCAGTTCTTC. It specifies CAWGGTGGWDEQFF. Full variable domain (remainder filled in from reference TRBV30 and TRBJ2-1): SQTIHQWPATLVQPVGSPLSLECTVEGTSNPNLYWYRQAAGRGLQLLFYSVGIGQISSEVPQNLSASRPQDRQFILSSKKLLLSDSGFYLCAWGGTGGWDEQFFGPGTRLTVL.

This rearrangement joins TRBV6-5 to TRBJ2-6, with D hard to call. The CDR3 sequence is 14 residues long. Deletions cut 8 bases from V and 4 bases from J, with 12 bases between. The V gene's germline CDR1 is MNHEY and CDR2 SVGAGI. Here the CDR3 reads CASGERRGANVLTF. CDR3 DNA sequence: TGTGCCAGCGGCGAAAGGAGAGGGGCCAACGTCCTGACTTTC.

This clone occurred once. The V and J genes are TRBV19 and TRBJ2-3; perhaps D is TRBD1 or TRBD2 (6 bases each). This CDR3 has 15 amino acids. Deletions cut 5 bases from V and 2 bases from J, with 14 bases between. Per the germline V gene, CDR1 is LNHDA and CDR2 is SQIVND (reference sequence). The CDR3 region has the DNA TGTGCCAGTAGTCCCCGTAGGGGGGCCACAGATACGCAGTATTTT. It specifies CASSPRRGATDTQYF.

The chain carries TRBV7-9 and TRBJ1-3; D remains unclear. Trimming removed 5 bases at V and 3 bases at J, with 8 bases between. The CDR3 is made up of 13 amino acids. From germline, CDR1 is SEHNR and CDR2 FQNEAQ (reference sequence). The CDR3 DNA follows: TGTGCCAGCAGCAAAAGAAATGGAAACACCATATATTTT. The encoded protein is CASSKRNGNTIYF. The variable domain in full, with the rest retrieved from reference TRBV7-9 and TRBJ1-3, is DTGVSQNPRHKITKRGQNVTFRCDPISEHNRLYWYRQTLGQGPEFLTYFQNEAQLEKSRLLSDRFSAERPKGSFSTLEIQRTEQGDSAMYLCASSKRNGNTIYFGEGSWLTVV.

This rearrangement joins TRBV18 to TRBJ2-7; 8 bases are a match to TRBD2. With 6 bases clipped from V and 3 bases from J, the junction kept 10 bases outside the gene matches. This CDR3 spans 15 amino acids. The germline V gene encodes CDR1 KGHSH and CDR2 LQKENI. CDR3 in amino acids: CASSLAGDQLYEQYF. The CDR3 DNA reads as TGTGCCAGCTCCCTAGCGGGTGACCAACTCTACGAGCAGTACTTC.

This clone was seen a few times. The chain couples TRBV6-1 to TRBJ2-7; D may be TRBD1 (5 bases). V was cut by 3 bases and J by 4 bases, with 10 bases left in between. CDR1 is MNHNS, CDR2 SASEGT, per germline. The CDR3 has 13 amino acids. Written as DNA, the CDR3 is TGTGCCAGCAGTGACGGAAAGGGGTACGAGCAGTACTTC. Its protein product is CASSDGKGYEQYF.

The rearrangement uses TRBV5-1 and TRBJ2-7, with 9 positions matching TRBD1. Trimming cost V 4 bases and J 2 bases; bases outside gene matches: 4. Germline V gene data show CDR1 as SGHRS and CDR2 as YFSETQ. The CDR3 is 14 residues long. The CDR3 region is CASSRTGEAYEQYF. The CDR3 DNA is TGCGCCAGCAGCCGGACAGGGGAGGCCTACGAGCAGTACTTC. The whole variable domain, filled in from reference TRBV5-1 and TRBJ2-7, reads KAGVTQTPRYLIKTRGQQVTLSCSPISGHRSVSWYQQTPGQGLQFLFEYFSETQRNKGNFPGRFSGRQFSNSRSEMNVSTLELGDSALYLCASSRTGEAYEQYFGPGTRLTVT.

The chain joins TRBV19 to TRBJ1-5, with D perhaps TRBD1 (5 bases). The CDR3 is 15 amino acids. Germline CDR1 reads LNHDA; CDR2 reads SQIVND (reference sequence). V shed 4 bases and J shed 4 bases, with 14 bases lying between them. CDR3 amino acids: CASSTQGGRNQPQHF. The DNA for the CDR3 is TGTGCCAGTAGTACCCAGGGAGGGCGGAATCAGCCCCAGCATTTT.

The V call is TRBV7-8, the J call TRBJ2-3; no clear D gene. V lost 1 base and J lost 0, with 11 bases in between. There are 16 residues in the CDR3. Looked up from germline, CDR1 is SGHVS and CDR2 is FQNEAQ. For the CDR3, the DNA is TGTGCCAGCAGCTTAGTCCGGACGACTAGCACAGATACGCAGTATTTT. Translating it yields CASSLVRTTSTDTQYF.

A single count supports this clone. The chain couples TRBV4-1 to TRBJ2-3; 9 bases align to TRBD2. In germline, CDR1 is MGHRA, CDR2 YSYEKL. The CDR3 has 17 residues. With 3 bases clipped from V and 9 bases from J, the junction kept 16 bases outside the gene matches. The DNA of the CDR3 is TGCGCCAGCAGCCAGCTGACTAGCGGAGCACCACTAATGACGCAGTATTTT. Translated: CASSQLTSGAPLMTQYF.

The chain joins TRBV4-2 to TRBJ2-2, with D perhaps matching TRBD1 or TRBD2 (7 bases each). CDR3 length: 17 amino acids. Trimming shortened V by 6 bases and J by 2 bases, and 19 bases separated the two germline ends. Per the germline V gene, CDR1 is LGHNA and CDR2 is YNFKEQ. CDR3 amino acids: CASRNWEGAINTGELFF. In DNA form, the CDR3 reads TGTGCCAGCAGGAATTGGGAGGGGGCTATAAACACCGGGGAGCTGTTTTTT.

V gene TRBV6-1 combines with J gene TRBJ2-1; 10 bases align to TRBD2. V gave up 11 bases and J gave up 7 bases; unmatched junction bases: 5. Germline V lookup: CDR1 MNHNS, CDR2 SASEGT. This CDR3 spans 12 amino acids. The CDR3 sequence is CASGLAANEQFF. CDR3 in DNA: TGTGCCTCTGGACTAGCGGCGAATGAGCAGTTCTTC.

Regarding this clone: Other DNA sequences in this specimen translate into the identical CDR3. The chain uses TRBV7-8 and TRBJ2-7, with a weak D call TRBD1 (6 bases). This CDR3 spans 12 amino acids. Germline loops: CDR1 SGHVS, CDR2 FQNEAQ. Trimming left V 2 bases short and J 4 bases short, with 6 bases between. The CDR3 bases are TGTGCCAGCAGCTTAAGGGGGTACGAGCAGTACTTC. Translating gives CASSLRGYEQYF.

The chain links TRBV7-2 to TRBJ2-2, with 9 bases that match TRBD2. Germline-derived CDR1 and CDR2 are SGHTA and FQGNSA. The ends lost 2 bases at V and 4 bases at J; junction bases unmatched: 8. CDR3 size: 17 residues. Here the CDR3 DNA reads TGTGCCAGCAGCTTACTAGCGGGGTCTGCTGGCACCGGGGAGCTGTTTTTT. Encoded protein: CASSLLAGSAGTGELFF. The full variable domain, in which reference TRBV7-2 and TRBJ2-2 provide the parts outside the CDR3, is GAGVSQSPSNKVTEKGKDVELRCDPISGHTALYWYRQSLGQGLEFLIYFQGNSAPDKSGLPSDRFSAERTGGSVSTLTIQRTQQEDSAVYLCASSLLAGSAGTGELFFGEGSRLTVL.

The chain recombines TRBV12-1 with TRBJ2-5; the DNA was not compared with TRBD2, the D call given in the table. TRBV12-1 is reported as a pseudogene. CDR3 size: 15 residues. The CDR3 DNA reads TGTGCCAGCACCCACCGGAGGGGTCAGAAAGAGACCCAGTACTTC. It is translated as CASTHRRGQKETQYF.

V and J are TRBV11-2 and TRBJ1-3, with 7 bases aligning to TRBD1. This CDR3 is 16 amino acids long. With V trimmed by 5 bases and J by 2 bases, 9 bases remained unmatched. CDR1 is SGHAT, CDR2 FQNNGV, per germline. In DNA, the CDR3 is TGTGCCAGCAGCCACCGACAGGGTTGGACTGGAAACACCATATATTTT. Amino acid sequence: CASSHRQGWTGNTIYF.